These 27 T cell receptor beta chains originate from one sample sequenced in a study of cytomegalovirus exposure and HLA in healthy donors. PCR amplification relied on 60 Vbeta primers (plus 13 Jbeta primers). Some clones are missing from TCRdb's copy, which holds only in-frame ones; the method was immunoSEQ multiplex PCR. The data show approximately 150,000 clones, roughly four fifths seen once. The material sequenced was PBMCs. These receptors all come from a man in his forties or fifties in good health and CMV-seropositive.

The genes are TRBV29-1 and TRBJ2-3, with TRBD1 as a possible D gene (5 bases). CDR1 is SQVTM and CDR2 is ANQGSEA in the germline V gene. This CDR3 contains 14 residues. Trimming removed 6 bases from V and 1 base from J, with 14 bases in between. The DNA for the CDR3 is TGCAGCGTCAGGTCCCAAGGGGGCACAGATACGCAGTATTTT. This gives the protein CSVRSQGGTDTQYF.

The V gene is TRBV7-6, the J gene TRBJ2-2; 9 bases are shared with TRBD1. Germline CDR1 reads SGHVS; CDR2 reads FNYEAQ. V gave up 4 bases and J gave up 7 bases; unmatched junction bases: 7. The CDR3 contains 15 residues. The CDR3 loop reads CASSSTGGIGGELFF. The DNA for the CDR3 is TGTGCCAGCAGCTCGACAGGGGGTATTGGCGGGGAGCTGTTTTTT. Full variable domain (outside the CDR3, taken from reference TRBV7-6 and TRBJ2-2): GAGVSQSPRYKVTKRGQDVALRCDPISGHVSLYWYRQALGQGPEFLTYFNYEAQQDKSGLPNDRFSAERPEGSISTLTIQRTEQRDSAMYRCASSSTGGIGGELFFGEGSRLTVL.

The chain combines TRBV5-1 with TRBJ2-1, with 7 bases identical to TRBD2. This CDR3 is 14 amino acids long. Germline CDR1 SGHRS, CDR2 YFSETQ. Trimming took 0 bases from V and 6 from J; bases not matched to a gene: 3. CDR3 region: CASSLGLASNEQFF. For the CDR3, the DNA is TGCGCCAGCAGCTTGGGACTAGCATCCAATGAGCAGTTCTTC.

The V and J genes are TRBV7-9 and TRBJ2-7; 8 bases are shared with TRBD2. The CDR3 contains 16 residues. V gave up 5 bases and J gave up 0 bases; unmatched junction bases: 9. Germline lookup yields CDR1 SEHNR and CDR2 FQNEAQ (reference sequence). This chain's CDR3 is CASSPSSGPLSYEQYF. The CDR3 nucleotides read TGTGCCAGCAGCCCATCTAGCGGGCCGCTCTCCTACGAGCAGTACTTC.

This chain joins TRBV27 and TRBJ1-5, with D possibly TRBD1 on 5 matching bases. The germline V gene encodes CDR1 MNHEY and CDR2 SMNVEV (reference sequence). The CDR3 length is 14 residues. The ends were cut back, 5 bases at V and 2 bases at J, with 10 bases in the middle. The CDR3 nucleotides read TGTGCCAGCAGTCCCCTAGGGGGCAATCAGCCCCAGCATTTT. Residues: CASSPLGGNQPQHF.

The chain joins TRBV9 to TRBJ2-5; 8 bases agree with TRBD1. Germline values: CDR1 SGDLS, CDR2 YYNGEE. After removal of 2 bases from V and 0 bases from J, the junction contained 3 bases not matched to a gene. CDR3 length: 15 residues. Here the CDR3 DNA reads TGTGCCAGCAGCGTTCAGGGGGCTTACCAAGAGACCCAGTACTTC. Residues: CASSVQGAYQETQYF.

The chain links TRBV28 to TRBJ1-5, with 8 bases lining up with TRBD1. This CDR3 is 14 amino acids long. Trimming cost V 8 bases and J 2 bases; bases outside gene matches: 5. Germline-derived CDR1 and CDR2 are MDHEN and SYDVKM. The DNA for the CDR3 is TGTGCCAGCGGAACAGGGGGAGGCAATCAGCCCCAGCATTTT. This translates into CASGTGGGNQPQHF.

This clone has only one observation. The rearrangement uses TRBV13 and TRBJ1-1; 9 positions match TRBD1. This CDR3 region has 15 residues. J lost 3 bases, V lost 5 bases, and 7 bases had no gene match. The germline gives CDR1 PRHDT, CDR2 FYEKMQ (reference sequence). This CDR3 reads CASSVRQGVYTEAFF. CDR3 coding DNA: TGTGCCAGCAGCGTCCGACAGGGGGTGTACACTGAAGCTTTCTTT.

This chain uses TRBV4-1 with TRBJ2-1; the match to TRBD1 covers 8 bases. This CDR3 region has 14 residues. CDR1 and CDR2 (germline): MGHRA, YSYEKL. V was clipped by 0 bases and J by 7 bases; unmatched bases: 2. The CDR3 is CASSQDWTGNEQFF. The CDR3 coding sequence is TGCGCCAGCAGCCAAGACTGGACAGGGAATGAGCAGTTCTTC.

Written as DNA, the CDR3 is TGTGCCAGCAGTGCCTTAGGACACAACACTGAAGCTTTCTTT. This translates into CASSALGHNTEAFF. V gene TRBV27 combines with J gene TRBJ1-1; a weak D match, TRBD1 (5 bases). The CDR3 has 14 amino acids. Trimming pared 5 bases from V and 2 bases from J, leaving 12 bases between. The germline V gene encodes CDR1 MNHEY and CDR2 SMNVEV (reference sequence).

The V gene is TRBV2, the J gene TRBJ1-2; 8 bases match TRBD1. Germline V lookup: CDR1 SNHLY, CDR2 FYNNEI. V lost 3 bases, J lost 4 bases, and 1 base stayed unmatched. CDR3 length equals 13 residues. CDR3 in DNA: TGTGCCAGCAGTGAGGGACAGGCCTATGGCTACACCTTC. Amino acid sequence: CASSEGQAYGYTF.

V is TRBV7-2 and J is TRBJ2-5, with D perhaps matching TRBD1 (5 bases). This CDR3 comprises 13 residues. Germline CDR1 reads SGHTA; CDR2 reads FQGNSA. The V gene lost 1 base and the J gene lost 4 bases, with 7 bases spanning the gap. CDR3 sequence reads: CASSLGRAETQYF. CDR3 DNA: TGTGCCAGCAGCTTAGGCAGGGCAGAGACCCAGTACTTC.

The chain is built from TRBV5-1 and TRBJ2-7; 10 bases are a match to TRBD1. V gave up 2 bases and J gave up 5 bases; unmatched junction bases: 7. The CDR3 length is 15 residues. The germline V gene has CDR1 SGHRS and CDR2 YFSETQ. The chain's CDR3 is CASSFGDRGRNEQYF. CDR3 DNA: TGCGCCAGCAGCTTCGGGGACAGGGGACGTAACGAGCAGTACTTC.

The genes are TRBV9 and TRBJ1-3; 9 positions agree with TRBD1. From germline, CDR1 is SGDLS and CDR2 YYNGEE. The CDR3 contains 22 residues. J gave up 4 bases and V 0 bases, and 23 bases lay outside the gene matches. CDR3 amino acids: CASSVATGHPGQGTWKGNTIYF. The CDR3 DNA follows: TGTGCCAGCAGCGTAGCTACCGGACATCCGGGACAGGGAACTTGGAAAGGAAACACCATATATTTT.

This clone was observed a few times. This rearrangement joins TRBV6-5 to TRBJ2-5; D may be TRBD1 (6 bases). Trimming cost V 4 bases and J 1 base, with 10 bases left between them. Germline-derived CDR1 and CDR2 are MNHEY and SVGAGI. The CDR3 totals 14 residues. This CDR3 reads CASSFRDIQETQYF. CDR3 DNA: TGTGCCAGCAGTTTCCGGGACATCCAAGAGACCCAGTACTTC.

The gene calls are TRBV29-1 and TRBJ2-7; the match to TRBD1 covers 9 bases. Germline V gives CDR1 SQVTM, CDR2 ANQGSEA. The CDR3 covers 13 residues. J lost 4 bases, V lost 8 bases, and 9 bases had no gene match. Written as DNA, the CDR3 is TGCAGCTACCGGGACAGGGTTCGATACGAGCAGTACTTC. Protein sequence: CSYRDRVRYEQYF.

The chain employs TRBV6-6 and TRBJ2-2, with 8 bases identical to TRBD2. The junction had 4 bases not matched to a gene; V was cut back by 1 base and J by 3 bases. CDR3 length: 16 amino acids. Looked up from germline, CDR1 is MNHNY and CDR2 is SVGAGI (reference sequence). CDR3: CASSYYGGADTGELFF. The CDR3 coding sequence is TGTGCCAGCAGTTACTACGGGGGGGCGGACACCGGGGAGCTGTTTTTT.

The V and J genes are TRBV10-3 and TRBJ2-1; maybe TRBD2 (5 bases). CDR3 length equals 13 residues. Germline CDR1 is ENHRY and CDR2 is SYGVKD. Between the trimmed V and J ends, which lost 9 bases and 9 bases, there was a span of 18 bases. CDR3 sequence: CAILGGLGGEQFF. Here the CDR3 DNA reads TGTGCCATTCTGGGCGGGTTGGGCGGTGAGCAGTTCTTC.

The chain uses TRBV7-9 and TRBJ2-7; D perhaps matches TRBD2 (5 bases). The germline V and J ends were trimmed by 1 base and 2 bases, with 12 bases remaining between them. Germline lookup yields CDR1 SEHNR and CDR2 FQNEAQ (reference sequence). The CDR3 is 15 amino acids. The CDR3 spells CASSLGADLPYEQYF. The CDR3 bases are TGTGCCAGCAGCTTAGGAGCGGACTTACCCTACGAGCAGTACTTC.

The chain recombines TRBV11-2 with TRBJ1-1; no clear D gene. The CDR3 covers 13 residues. Trimming took off 0 bases at V and 7 bases at J, with 9 bases between the two ends. CDR1 and CDR2 (germline): SGHAT, FQNNGV. The CDR3 DNA reads as TGTGCCAGCAGCTTAGATTGGGCGGGTGAAGCTTTCTTT. Protein product: CASSLDWAGEAFF.

The V and J genes are TRBV29-1 and TRBJ2-5, with 7 bases lining up with TRBD1. The J call may be wrong; the DNA end is better matched by TRBJ2-7. CDR3 length: 14 amino acids. Germline lookup yields CDR1 SQVTM and CDR2 ANQGSEA. CDR3 nucleotide sequence: TGCAGCGTTGTCAGAGGGGGACAGTCCTACGAGCAGTACTTC. As protein: CSVVRGGQSYEQYF.

The chain recombines TRBV29-1 with TRBJ2-2; D gene unclear. The germline gives CDR1 SQVTM, CDR2 ANQGSEA. Deletions cut 6 bases from V and 1 base from J, with 6 bases between. The CDR3 is 12 residues long. CDR3 coding DNA: TGCAGCGTCCCCAGGAACACCGGGGAGCTGTTTTTT. This translates into CSVPRNTGELFF.

The V and J genes are TRBV7-2 and TRBJ2-7, with TRBD1 identical over 11 bases. This CDR3 spans 13 amino acids. The germline V gene has CDR1 SGHTA and CDR2 FQGNSA. The V and J ends lost 5 bases and 6 bases, in that order; junction bases with no gene match: 3. CDR3 DNA: TGTGCCAGCAGCAGGGGACAGGGGGTCGAGCAGTACTTC. This codes for CASSRGQGVEQYF.

This chain joins TRBV6-5 and TRBJ2-3; the match to TRBD1 covers 7 bases. V shed 3 bases, J shed 4 bases, and the junction held 7 bases outside the gene matches. The germline V gene has CDR1 MNHEY and CDR2 SVGAGI. The CDR3 is 15 residues long. The CDR3 loop is CASSYLGQMADTQYF. CDR3 DNA sequence: TGTGCCAGCAGTTATTTGGGACAGATGGCAGATACGCAGTATTTT.

The genes are TRBV19 and TRBJ1-2; perhaps TRBD1 as D (6 bases). The V end lost 0 bases, the J end lost 7 bases, and 9 bases lay between the germline ends. Germline CDR1 reads LNHDA; CDR2 reads SQIVND (reference sequence). The CDR3 has 13 amino acids. CDR3 in amino acids: CASSIDGTLGYTF. As DNA, the CDR3 is TGTGCCAGTAGTATAGATGGGACACTTGGCTACACCTTC.

The chain employs TRBV11-2 and TRBJ2-1, with D uncertain. V shed 1 base and J shed 0 bases, with 13 bases lying between them. Germline V lookup: CDR1 SGHAT, CDR2 FQNNGV. This CDR3 has 17 residues. The CDR3 nucleotides read TGTGCCAGCAGCTTAGCGGGTGGCCCGAGCTCCTACAATGAGCAGTTCTTC. The encoded protein is CASSLAGGPSSYNEQFF.

The genes are TRBV6-1 and TRBJ1-1; D might be TRBD1 (5 bases). The CDR3 extends over 15 amino acids. The ends were cut back, 4 bases at V and 3 bases at J, with 15 bases in the middle. CDR1 MNHNS and CDR2 SASEGT come from the germline V gene. CDR3 protein: CASSGTRGWDTEAFF. Written as DNA, the CDR3 is TGTGCCAGCAGTGGTACAAGGGGATGGGACACTGAAGCTTTCTTT.